Following are 21 T cell receptor beta chains from one sample sequenced in a study of Graves' ophthalmopathy and Graves' hyperthyroidism. Amplified material comprised TCR beta CDR3 regions derived from RNA transcripts. Scientists carried out first-round RT-PCR using HTBI primers and then a second-round multiplex PCR. TCRdb re-called the multiplex PCR reads with MiXCR, one entry per CDR3 protein. In the table there are about 700,000 distinct CDR3 sequences, around 40% of which are singletons. The sequenced sample consisted of peripheral blood. The origin of the receptors is an adult man with Graves' ophthalmopathy.

This clonotype was seen ten or more times. J is TRBJ1-2 and V is TRBV25-1; TRBD1 matches at 7 bases. J gave up 7 bases and V 8 bases, and 13 bases lay outside the gene matches. The CDR3 length is 14 residues. Germline V lookup: CDR1 MGHDK, CDR2 SYGVNS. CDR3 in DNA: TGTGCCAGCTCGGGGGACAGCGTCAGGATTGGCTACACCTTC. Residues: CASSGDSVRIGYTF.

This clonotype was seen a handful of times. The chain couples TRBV7-8 to TRBJ1-3; D remains unclear. Germline values: CDR1 SGHVS, CDR2 FQNEAQ. The V and J ends lost 5 bases and 4 bases respectively, with 12 bases between them. The CDR3 sequence is 14 residues long. The CDR3 spells CASSPADGGNTIYF. CDR3 sequence (DNA): TGTGCCAGCAGCCCGGCGGACGGAGGAAACACCATATATTTT.

The chain uses TRBV7-2 and TRBJ2-7, with D unclear. Germline V gene lookup returns CDR1 SGHTA and CDR2 FQGNSA. This CDR3 has 13 amino acids. Trimming took 3 bases from V and 2 from J, leaving 8 bases between them. DNA of the CDR3: TGTGCCAGCAGCTTGGCCAGGCCCTACGAGCAGTACTTC. Protein: CASSLARPYEQYF. The full variable domain, with the rest looked up from reference TRBV7-2 and TRBJ2-7, is GAGVSQSPSNKVTEKGKDVELRCDPISGHTALYWYRQSLGQGLEFLIYFQGNSAPDKSGLPSDRFSAERTGGSVSTLTIQRTQQEDSAVYLCASSLARPYEQYFGPGTRLTVT.

This clonotype was seen at least ten times. The chain recombines TRBV29-1 with TRBJ1-4; D remains unclear. The V gene lost 4 bases and the J gene lost 8 bases, with 14 bases spanning the gap. Germline values: CDR1 SQVTM, CDR2 ANQGSEA. CDR3 length: 13 amino acids. The CDR3 sequence: CSVARVEGEKLFF. In DNA form, the CDR3 reads TGCAGCGTTGCTCGAGTAGAAGGCGAAAAACTGTTTTTT.

The chain links TRBV25-1 to TRBJ2-7, with TRBD1 matching over 10 bases. From germline, CDR1 is MGHDK and CDR2 SYGVNS. V shed 5 bases and J 9 bases; nucleotides not matched to a gene: 10. This CDR3 comprises 14 residues. The DNA of the CDR3 is TGTGCCAGCAGTAACCGGGACAGGGGATTCGGGCAGTACTTC. Translating gives CASSNRDRGFGQYF.

The CDR3 loop is CATRVGLGGNSPLHF. CDR3 in DNA: TGTGCCACCAGAGTAGGGTTAGGGGGTAATTCACCCCTCCACTTT. J is TRBJ1-6 and V is TRBV15; D possibly corresponds to TRBD1 (6 bases). CDR3 size: 15 residues. V was cut by 6 bases and J by 6 bases, with 15 bases left in between. Germline assignment: CDR1 LNHNV and CDR2 YYDKDF (reference sequence). The full variable domain, completed using reference TRBV15 and TRBJ1-6, is DAMVIQNPRYQVTQFGKPVTLSCSQTLNHNVMYWYQQKSSQAPKLLFHYYDKDFNNEADTPDNFQSRRPNTSFCFLDIRSPGLGDTAMYLCATRVGLGGNSPLHFGNGTRLTVT.

V and J are TRBV10-3 and TRBJ2-7; 11 bases are shared with TRBD2. Germline lookup yields CDR1 ENHRY and CDR2 SYGVKD. CDR3 length: 18 residues. Trimming cost V 5 bases and J 3 bases; bases outside gene matches: 15. In DNA, the CDR3 is TGTGCCATCAGTTACTCGAGTGCGGCGCTAGCGGGGGGCTACGAGCAGTACTTC. It is translated as CAISYSSAALAGGYEQYF.

The rearrangement links TRBV7-4 to TRBJ1-4; 7 positions agree with TRBD1. CDR1 is SGHVT, CDR2 SQSDAQ, per germline. Trimming cost V 5 bases and J 4 bases; bases outside gene matches: 13. The CDR3 is 17 residues long. For the CDR3, the DNA is TGTGCCAGCAGCCCCTGGGGGACAGCCTCGAATAATGAAAAACTGTTTTTT. This translates into CASSPWGTASNNEKLFF.

On this clonotype: The CDR3 does not end in the conserved phenylalanine or tryptophan, so this is likely a read error. The DNA is omitted, as the CDR3 cannot be located on it reliably, and the CDR3 follows TCRdb's listing. V and J are TRBV7-8 and TRBJ1-2. Per germline, CDR1 SGHVS and CDR2 FQNEAQ. The CDR3 has 10 amino acids, counting both end residues. CDR3 in amino acids: CASSPDYANY.

The V call is TRBV7-9, the J call TRBJ2-2; D gene unclear. V was cut by 5 bases and J by 4 bases, with 8 bases left in between. The CDR3 extends over 13 amino acids. Germline CDR1 reads SEHNR; CDR2 reads FQNEAQ (reference sequence). CDR3 coding DNA: TGTGCCAGCAGCCCTCAGACCACCGGGGAGCTGTTTTTT. It codes for CASSPQTTGELFF.

The rearrangement uses TRBV12-3 or TRBV12-4 and TRBJ2-2; D unresolved. V lost 8 bases, J lost 1 base, and 17 bases lay in between. The CDR3 loop spans 16 amino acids. CDR3 amino acids: CASLFTSARNTGELFF. The DNA for the CDR3 is TGTGCCAGCCTCTTTACCTCGGCTAGGAACACCGGGGAGCTGTTTTTT.

This clonotype showed up just a few times. This sequence joins TRBV7-2 and TRBJ2-7; 8 bases align to TRBD1. J was trimmed by 6 bases and V by 3 bases; bases with no gene match: 16. In germline, CDR1 is SGHTA, CDR2 FQGNSA. This CDR3 has 17 residues. CDR3 in DNA: TGTGCCAGCAGCTTGAGACCCGGGCAGGGGGCTTTGGGCGAGCAGTACTTC. Its protein is CASSLRPGQGALGEQYF.

There are many counts of this clonotype. V and J are TRBV7-8 and TRBJ1-4; unclear D gene. Germline lookup yields CDR1 SGHVS and CDR2 FQNEAQ. V lost 2 bases and J 8 bases, leaving 9 bases between the germline ends. The CDR3 consists of 13 residues. The CDR3 nucleotides are TGTGCCAGCAGCTTAAGCCGCCTAGAAAAACTGTTTTTT. Translating it yields CASSLSRLEKLFF. Based on the CDR3 plus reference TRBV7-8 and TRBJ1-4, the full variable domain is GAGVSQSPRYKVAKRGQDVALRCDPISGHVSLFWYQQALGQGPEFLTYFQNEAQLDKSGLPSDRFFAERPEGSVSTLKIQRTQQEDSAVYLCASSLSRLEKLFFGSGTQLSVL.

A remark on this clonotype: The junction and the germline gene differ at one end; a read error may be behind it. CDR3 DNA: TGTGCCAGCAGTTACTCTCAGGGTCTCCGGGGCTACACCTTC. As protein: CASSYSQGLRGYTF. This chain connects TRBV10-2 to TRBJ1-2; tentatively, D is TRBD1 (5 bases). CDR1 and CDR2 (germline): WSHSY, SAAADI. The CDR3 covers 14 residues.

This chain's CDR3 is CASRLPGQSTYEQYF. CDR3 bases: TGTGCCAGCAGACTACCGGGACAGAGTACCTACGAGCAGTACTTC. The J gene is TRBJ2-7, the V gene TRBV6-5; TRBD1 agrees at 7 bases. J lost 2 bases, V lost 6 bases, and 10 bases had no gene match. Per the germline V gene, CDR1 is MNHEY and CDR2 is SVGAGI. CDR3 length: 15 amino acids.

The DNA of the CDR3 is TGTGCCAGCAGCTCCGGGACAGATAGAGGTGGCTACACCTTC. Amino acid sequence: CASSSGTDRGGYTF. The rearrangement joins TRBV6-1 to TRBJ1-2, with TRBD1 identical over 7 bases. This CDR3 has 14 residues. The V gene's germline CDR1 is MNHNS and CDR2 SASEGT. V was clipped by 6 bases and J by 7 bases; unmatched bases: 11.

The chain uses TRBV25-1 and TRBJ1-6; D is possibly TRBD1 (5 bases). With 5 bases removed from V and 5 bases from J, the gap between germline ends came to 13 bases. The CDR3 totals 15 residues. The germline V gene has CDR1 MGHDK and CDR2 SYGVNS. This CDR3 reads CASSPRDLNNSPLHF. As DNA, the CDR3 is TGTGCCAGCAGTCCCAGGGACCTGAATAATTCACCCCTCCACTTT. The entire variable domain, with the rest obtained from reference TRBV25-1 and TRBJ1-6, is as follows: EADIYQTPRYLVIGTGKKITLECSQTMGHDKMYWYQQDPGMELHLIHYSYGVNSTEKGDLSSESTVSRIRTEHFPLTLESARPSHTSQYLCASSPRDLNNSPLHFGNGTRLTVT.

V is TRBV10-3 and J is TRBJ2-7; D not resolved. Trimming shortened V by 10 bases and J by 3 bases, and 22 bases separated the two germline ends. The CDR3 covers 15 residues. In germline, CDR1 is ENHRY, CDR2 SYGVKD. The CDR3 sequence is CASSPGPPGDYEQYF. CDR3 DNA: TGTGCCAGCAGCCCAGGACCGCCTGGGGACTACGAGCAGTACTTC.

This clonotype was detected many times. The chain combines TRBV2 with TRBJ2-5; D remains ambiguous. The ends were cut back, 6 bases at V and 5 bases at J, with 16 bases in the middle. This CDR3 contains 14 residues. Germline CDR1 reads SNHLY; CDR2 reads FYNNEI. The DNA for the CDR3 is TGTGCCAGCAGCCCCAAACGACGTACCGAGACCCAGTACTTC. Amino acid sequence: CASSPKRRTETQYF.

The rearrangement uses TRBV7-2 and TRBJ2-5; 8 bases line up with TRBD2. CDR1 is SGHTA, CDR2 FQGNSA, per germline. Germline trimming cut 5 bases from V and 3 bases from J; bases unmatched to any gene: 17. The CDR3 extends over 18 amino acids. The CDR3: CASSPRRGITGGEETQYF. CDR3 coding DNA: TGTGCCAGCAGCCCGCGGCGCGGGATTACCGGGGGGGAAGAGACCCAGTACTTC.

This chain links TRBV9 with TRBJ1-5; D not certain. V shed 2 bases and J shed 2 bases, with 11 bases lying between them. The CDR3 is 15 amino acids. CDR1 and CDR2 from the germline V gene are SGDLS and YYNGEE. CDR3 amino acids: CASSVAAEGNQPQHF. The CDR3 DNA reads TGTGCCAGCAGCGTGGCTGCCGAGGGCAATCAGCCCCAGCATTTT.